This is a list of T cell receptor beta chains from one sample in a study of blood T cell repertoires in COVID-19. Measured with immunoSEQ multiplex PCR; TCRdb has only the in-frame clones, and not every one. The sample holds about 120,000 clones, roughly 79% seen once. The sequenced material came from peripheral blood. The receptors here all came from a man aged 65-85 years with active or convalescent COVID-19. Both conserved end residues are part of each CDR3. The D gene is left open where the match is weak. Size is omitted from some rows. Given values are once, few, many or a class for expanded clones.

v_gene: TRBV15
d_gene: NA
j_gene: TRBJ2-7
abundance: once
CDR3aa: CATSRDSEGYEQYF
CDR3nt: TGTGCCACCAGCAGAGATAGCGAGGGCTACGAGCAGTACTTC

v_gene: TRBV19
d_gene: TRBD2
j_gene: TRBJ2-1
abundance: NA
CDR3aa: CASSTLTSGRVDNEQFF
CDR3nt: TGTGCCAGTAGTACCTTGACTAGCGGGAGGGTCGACAATGAGCAGTTCTTC

v_gene: TRBV5-1
d_gene: TRBD2
j_gene: TRBJ2-3
abundance: NA
CDR3aa: CASQVAGHTDTQYF
CDR3nt: TGCGCCAGCCAAGTAGCGGGCCACACAGATACGCAGTATTTT

v_gene: TRBV28
d_gene: TRBD1
j_gene: TRBJ1-3
abundance: NA
CDR3aa: CASSSSGTAGNTIYF
CDR3nt: TGTGCCAGCAGCTCCTCCGGGACAGCTGGAAACACCATATATTTT

v_gene: TRBV27
d_gene: TRBD1
j_gene: TRBJ2-7
abundance: NA
CDR3aa: CASSPGTGGLRVEQYF
CDR3nt: TGTGCCAGCAGTCCGGGGACAGGGGGCCTCCGGGTCGAGCAGTACTTC

v_gene: TRBV5-1
d_gene: NA
j_gene: TRBJ1-1
abundance: NA
CDR3aa: CASRSAAGAFAAFF
CDR3nt: TGCGCCAGCCGCTCCGCGGCGGGTGCCTTTGCCGCTTTCTTT

v_gene: TRBV11-2
d_gene: TRBD2
j_gene: TRBJ2-7
abundance: once
CDR3aa: CASSLQAGGPQQYF
CDR3nt: TGTGCCAGCAGCTTACAAGCGGGAGGGCCGCAGCAGTACTTC

v_gene: TRBV11-3
d_gene: TRBD1
j_gene: TRBJ1-6
abundance: few
CDR3aa: CASSLDRVSPLHF
CDR3nt: TGTGCCAGCAGCTTGGACAGGGTTTCACCCCTCCACTTT

v_gene: TRBV28
d_gene: NA
j_gene: TRBJ1-1
abundance: once
CDR3aa: CASSLTGFTEAFF
CDR3nt: TGTGCCAGCAGTTTAACGGGGTTCACTGAAGCTTTCTTT

v_gene: TRBV7-2
d_gene: NA
j_gene: TRBJ2-5
abundance: NA
CDR3aa: CASSRTVGLRQETQYF
CDR3nt: TGTGCCAGCAGCCGCACGGTTGGGCTCCGCCAAGAGACCCAGTACTTC

v_gene: TRBV28
d_gene: TRBD2
j_gene: TRBJ2-7
abundance: NA
CDR3aa: CASSSSILPTSGRREQYF
CDR3nt: TGTGCCAGCAGTTCCTCAATCCTCCCTACTAGCGGGAGGAGAGAGCAGTACTTC

v_gene: TRBV7-8
d_gene: NA
j_gene: TRBJ2-1
abundance: NA
CDR3aa: CASRLGGGPYNEQFF
CDR3nt: TGTGCCAGCAGACTAGGGGGGGGCCCATACAATGAGCAGTTCTTC

v_gene: TRBV21-1
d_gene: NA
j_gene: TRBJ1-6
abundance: NA
CDR3aa: CASSKGTPKSPLHF
CDR3nt: TGTGCCAGCAGCAAAGGGACACCAAAGTCACCCCTCCACTTT

v_gene: TRBV27
d_gene: NA
j_gene: TRBJ1-3
abundance: NA
CDR3aa: CASKDSSGNTIYF
CDR3nt: TGTGCCAGCAAGGACAGCTCTGGAAACACCATATATTTT

v_gene: TRBV9
d_gene: TRBD1
j_gene: TRBJ1-2
abundance: NA
CDR3aa: CASSVNDRGQDYGYTF
CDR3nt: TGTGCCAGCAGCGTAAACGACAGGGGGCAGGACTATGGCTACACCTTC

v_gene: TRBV29-1
d_gene: TRBD1
j_gene: TRBJ1-4
abundance: NA
CDR3aa: CSVSRGDEKLFF
CDR3nt: TGCAGCGTAAGCAGGGGGGACGAAAAACTGTTTTTT

v_gene: TRBV6-5
d_gene: NA
j_gene: TRBJ2-1
abundance: NA
CDR3aa: CASRLLVQSVNEQFF
CDR3nt: TGTGCCAGCAGACTACTAGTTCAGTCGGTCAATGAGCAGTTCTTC

v_gene: TRBV21-1
d_gene: NA
j_gene: TRBJ2-7
abundance: NA
CDR3aa: CASSKKEAEQYF
CDR3nt: TGTGCCAGCAGCAAAAAGGAGGCCGAGCAGTACTTC

v_gene: TRBV5-1
d_gene: NA
j_gene: TRBJ1-2
abundance: NA
CDR3aa: CASSPHGQSPYGYTF
CDR3nt: TGCGCCAGCAGCCCGCACGGACAGTCTCCCTATGGCTACACCTTC

v_gene: TRBV7-9
d_gene: TRBD2
j_gene: TRBJ2-7
abundance: NA
CDR3aa: CASSSWLAGGDEQYF
CDR3nt: TGTGCCAGCAGCTCCTGGCTAGCGGGAGGAGACGAGCAGTACTTC

v_gene: TRBV27
d_gene: TRBD1
j_gene: TRBJ2-4
abundance: few
CDR3aa: CASSLRGQNIQYF
CDR3nt: TGTGCCAGCAGTTTAAGGGGGCAAAACATTCAGTACTTC

v_gene: TRBV19
d_gene: NA
j_gene: TRBJ1-1
abundance: NA
CDR3aa: CASSIVWGPPEAFF
CDR3nt: TGTGCCAGTAGTATTGTTTGGGGGCCCCCTGAAGCTTTCTTT

v_gene: TRBV12-3/TRBV12-4
d_gene: TRBD2
j_gene: TRBJ2-1
abundance: NA
CDR3aa: CASSYSGSEQFF
CDR3nt: TGTGCCAGCAGCTATAGCGGGTCTGAGCAGTTCTTC

v_gene: TRBV3-1/TRBV3-2
d_gene: TRBD2
j_gene: TRBJ2-7
abundance: NA
CDR3aa: CASSFLAGSYEQYF
CDR3nt: TGTGCCAGCAGCTTCCTAGCGGGTTCCTACGAGCAGTACTTC

v_gene: TRBV15
d_gene: NA
j_gene: TRBJ1-4
abundance: NA
CDR3aa: CATSPQTGRLNEKLFF
CDR3nt: TGTGCCACCAGCCCTCAAACCGGAAGACTTAATGAAAAACTGTTTTTT

v_gene: TRBV14
d_gene: NA
j_gene: TRBJ2-1
abundance: few
CDR3aa: CASSQGAYNEQFF
CDR3nt: TGTGCCAGCAGCCAGGGAGCCTACAATGAGCAGTTCTTC

v_gene: TRBV4-2
d_gene: NA
j_gene: TRBJ2-2
abundance: NA
CDR3aa: CASSPYPRGKTGELFF
CDR3nt: TGTGCCAGCAGCCCGTACCCCAGGGGAAAGACCGGGGAGCTGTTTTTT

v_gene: TRBV28
d_gene: NA
j_gene: TRBJ1-2
abundance: NA
CDR3aa: CASNPGGELGYTF
CDR3nt: TGTGCCAGCAACCCCGGGGGGGAGCTAGGCTACACCTTC

v_gene: TRBV4-2
d_gene: TRBD2
j_gene: TRBJ2-7
abundance: NA
CDR3aa: CASSQAGGSYEQYF
CDR3nt: TGTGCCAGCAGCCAAGCGGGGGGTTCTTACGAGCAGTACTTC

v_gene: TRBV6-5
d_gene: TRBD1
j_gene: TRBJ2-3
abundance: NA
CDR3aa: CASILMGQSTDTQYF
CDR3nt: TGTGCCAGCATCCTCATGGGACAGTCGACAGATACGCAGTATTTT

v_gene: TRBV30
d_gene: NA
j_gene: TRBJ2-3
abundance: once
CDR3aa: CAWGASAGTQYF
CDR3nt: TGTGCCTGGGGTGCCAGTGCGGGTACGCAGTATTTT

v_gene: TRBV6-6
d_gene: NA
j_gene: TRBJ2-2
abundance: NA
CDR3aa: CASRLAASGTGELFF
CDR3nt: TGTGCCAGCAGATTGGCGGCGTCGGGCACCGGGGAGCTGTTTTTT